This T cell receptor beta chain is drawn from a study of T cells in localized non-small cell lung cancer. Findings and caveats of the study: Prolonged overall survival went with higher T cell density in the blood. Owing to sequencing of a solitary tumor region, heterogeneity cannot be discounted. The greatest T cell clonality was found in uninvolved adjacent lung (higher than in tumor).

A remark on this clone: Its antigen is undetermined.

CDR3 length: 14 residues. The ends were cut back, 5 bases at V and 0 bases at J, with 10 bases in the middle. Germline V gives CDR1 LNHNV, CDR2 YYDKDF (reference sequence). Sequencing was performed with immunoSEQ multiplex PCR; in TCRdb, only in-frame clones are kept and a portion is missing. The repertoire consists of about 21,000 clones, with more than 75% occurring once and the leading ten covering roughly 15%. This material consisted of PBMCs, taken before any cancer treatment. J is TRBJ2-5 and V is TRBV15; D possibly uses TRBD1 or TRBD2 (5 bases each). The TCR was taken from a woman between 35 and 70 years old with stage II squamous cell lung carcinoma. The CDR3, as DNA: TGTGCCACCAGCCCTAGAGGGGACCAAGAGACCCAGTACTTC. Its protein product is CATSPRGDQETQYF.